Below, 32 T cell receptor beta chains from the same sample are listed, as sequenced in a study of TIL therapy for anti-PD-1-resistant metastatic lung cancer. The libraries were made with immunoSEQ v3. Profiled with immunoSEQ multiplex PCR; TCRdb holds only in-frame clones, not every one. The sample lists about 26,000 clones, approximately 63% occurring once. Time point noted: pre-treatment sample, taken before nivolumab and TIL therapy. The tumor samples were excised metastases, mostly pleural nodules or supraclavicular lymph nodes. This material consisted of tumor tissue, taken at baseline. The receptor set was obtained from a woman between 30 and 85 years old with non-small cell lung cancer.

This chain links TRBV11-2 with TRBJ2-1; D call uncertain. This CDR3 spans 15 amino acids. The ends were cut back, 1 base at V and 2 bases at J, with 9 bases in the middle. Per the germline V gene, CDR1 is SGHAT and CDR2 is FQNNGV. Written as DNA, the CDR3 is TGTGCCAGCAGCTTAGCTGAACGGCCCTACAATGAGCAGTTCTTC. It specifies CASSLAERPYNEQFF.

V is TRBV30 and J is TRBJ2-7; TRBD1 matches 7 bases. This CDR3 spans 12 amino acids. V was clipped by 5 bases and J by 2 bases; unmatched bases: 3. Germline CDR1 reads GTSNPN; CDR2 reads SVGIG (reference sequence). CDR3 DNA sequence: TGTGCCTGGGAAACAGGGGCCTACGAGCAGTACTTC. Translating gives CAWETGAYEQYF.

The rearrangement links TRBV30 to TRBJ2-6; D unclear. CDR1 is GTSNPN, CDR2 SVGIG, per germline (reference sequence). The CDR3 contains 13 residues. Trimming cost V 8 bases and J 1 base, with 9 bases left between them. This chain's CDR3 is CAHEVSGANVLTF. The CDR3 region has the DNA TGTGCCCACGAGGTTTCTGGGGCCAACGTCCTGACTTTC.

The table lists this clone with a few counts. V usage is TRBV19 and J usage is TRBJ1-5, with 11 positions matching TRBD1. V trimming: 6 bases; J trimming: 7 bases; junction bases outside the gene matches: 8. Germline V gene data show CDR1 as LNHDA and CDR2 as SQIVND (reference sequence). This CDR3 comprises 15 residues. CDR3 loop: CASSPGTGGNQPQHF. In nucleotides, the CDR3 is TGTGCCAGTAGCCCCGGGACAGGGGGGAACCAGCCCCAGCATTTT.

The V and J genes are TRBV6-1 and TRBJ2-5; 11 positions agree with TRBD2. CDR1 and CDR2 (germline): MNHNS, SASEGT. Trimming removed 4 bases from V and 4 bases from J; junction bases left unmatched: 8. The CDR3 runs to 16 residues. CDR3 sequence (DNA): TGTGCCAGCAGTGGAGCCCTAGCGGGAGGTGGAGAGACCCAGTACTTC. Its protein product is CASSGALAGGGETQYF.

A remark on this clone: The sample carries other DNA sequences with the same CDR3. This rearrangement joins TRBV7-7 to TRBJ2-2; D might be TRBD1 (6 bases). V was pared by 4 bases and J by 6 bases, with 6 bases between. Germline assignment: CDR1 SSHAT and CDR2 FNYEAQ (reference sequence). This CDR3 is 12 amino acids long. CDR3: CASSSGAGELFF. The DNA for the CDR3 is TGTGCCAGCAGCTCAGGGGCCGGGGAGCTGTTTTTT.

V gene TRBV6-6 combines with J gene TRBJ1-1; 8 bases agree with TRBD1. This CDR3 region has 14 residues. J gave up 4 bases and V 4 bases, and 5 bases lay outside the gene matches. The germline V gene encodes CDR1 MNHNY and CDR2 SVGAGI (reference sequence). The CDR3 DNA follows: TGTGCCAGCAGTTCCGCAGGGGGCACCACTGAAGCTTTCTTT. This codes for CASSSAGGTTEAFF.

The rearrangement uses TRBV18 and TRBJ2-2; D may be TRBD1 (6 bases). The CDR3 totals 16 residues. Looked up from germline, CDR1 is KGHSH and CDR2 is LQKENI. V shed 3 bases and J shed 2 bases, with 13 bases lying between them. Here the CDR3 reads CASSPQGPPNTGELFF. CDR3 sequence (DNA): TGTGCCAGCTCACCCCAGGGGCCTCCCAACACCGGGGAGCTGTTTTTT.

This clone was seen more than once but under ten times. The CDR3 sequence is CASSRTGTTDGYTF. In DNA form, the CDR3 reads TGTGCCAGCAGCCGAACAGGGACCACGGATGGCTACACCTTC. V usage is TRBV6-6 and J usage is TRBJ1-2; TRBD1 is a possible D gene (6 bases). Germline loops: CDR1 MNHNY, CDR2 SVGAGI (reference sequence). This CDR3 is 14 amino acids long. V gave up 6 bases and J gave up 6 bases, with 17 bases separating them.

The V call is TRBV9, the J call TRBJ2-3; a possible D gene is TRBD2 (6 bases). The V gene's germline CDR1 is SGDLS and CDR2 YYNGEE. This CDR3 comprises 15 residues. V was pared by 2 bases and J by 6 bases, with 16 bases between. The CDR3 bases are TGTGCCAGCAGCGTTGGGGAGGCATCAAGGGATACGCAGTATTTT. Its translation is CASSVGEASRDTQYF.

This chain uses TRBV7-8 with TRBJ2-1; 11 bases agree with TRBD2. V trimming: 0 bases; J trimming: 10 bases; junction bases outside the gene matches: 5. The CDR3 is 15 amino acids. Per the germline V gene, CDR1 is SGHVS and CDR2 is FQNEAQ. CDR3 nucleotides: TGTGCCAGCAGCTTAGCAGGACTAGCGGGCGGGGAGCAGTTCTTC. Protein sequence: CASSLAGLAGGEQFF.

This clone is termed medium-sized (0.01 to 0.1%). This chain links TRBV7-2 with TRBJ2-3; TRBD2 is a possible D gene (6 bases). Germline-derived CDR1 and CDR2 are SGHTA and FQGNSA. Trimming removed 5 bases from V and 2 bases from J, with 17 bases in between. The CDR3 sequence is 16 residues long. This CDR3 reads CASSTRLGGDTDTQYF. CDR3 DNA sequence: TGTGCCAGCAGCACGCGCCTCGGGGGAGACACAGATACGCAGTATTTT.

In this sample, this clone turned up a few times. This chain connects TRBV7-9 to TRBJ1-3; no reliable D call. This CDR3 region has 12 residues. CDR1 SEHNR and CDR2 FQNEAQ come from the germline V gene (reference sequence). Trimming removed 1 base at V and 4 bases at J, with 2 bases between. The CDR3 reads CASSLGGNTIYF. Written as DNA, the CDR3 is TGTGCCAGCAGCTTAGGGGGAAACACCATATATTTT.

The V and J genes are TRBV7-8 and TRBJ2-7, with 7 bases matching TRBD2. The V segment lost 2 bases and the J segment 3 bases; nucleotides outside the gene matches: 4. The CDR3 loop spans 14 amino acids. In germline, CDR1 is SGHVS, CDR2 FQNEAQ. As DNA, the CDR3 is TGTGCCAGCAGCTTAAGTGGGAGGGTCTACGAGCAGTACTTC. Translated, it gives CASSLSGRVYEQYF.

This chain joins TRBV6-1 and TRBJ1-5; D perhaps matches TRBD1 (5 bases). CDR1 and CDR2 from the germline V gene are MNHNS and SASEGT. This CDR3 comprises 15 residues. The V end was cut by 1 base, the J end by 4 bases, with 11 bases between. The CDR3 region is CASSEGGQVNQPQHF. The DNA for the CDR3 is TGTGCCAGCAGTGAAGGAGGACAAGTGAATCAGCCCCAGCATTTT.

This clone has just one count. The chain is built from TRBV7-2 and TRBJ2-2; D is perhaps TRBD2 (5 bases). In germline, CDR1 is SGHTA, CDR2 FQGNSA. Deletions cut 6 bases from V and 8 bases from J, with 10 bases between. This CDR3 has 12 amino acids. CDR3 nucleotides: TGTGCCAGCAGACTAGTCGTTGGGGAGCTGTTTTTT. Its protein product is CASRLVVGELFF.

The V gene is TRBV7-2, the J gene TRBJ2-1; D may be TRBD1 or TRBD2 (6 bases each). Deletions cut 5 bases from V and 6 bases from J, with 11 bases between. CDR3 size: 13 residues. Per the germline V gene, CDR1 is SGHTA and CDR2 is FQGNSA. As DNA, the CDR3 is TGTGCCAGCAGCCTAGGAGGGGGCAATGAGCAGTTCTTC. This sequence encodes CASSLGGGNEQFF.

This clone was seen only once. The chain joins TRBV5-1 to TRBJ2-1, with 11 bases aligning to TRBD2. The CDR3 consists of 16 residues. Germline V lookup: CDR1 SGHRS, CDR2 YFSETQ. V lost 0 bases and J lost 3; bases outside the gene matches: 2. CDR3 region: CASSLVSGRDYNEQFF. CDR3 nucleotide sequence: TGCGCCAGCAGCTTGGTTAGCGGGAGGGACTACAATGAGCAGTTCTTC.

The chain has TRBV7-8 and TRBJ1-2; tentatively, D is TRBD1 (6 bases). This CDR3 has 13 amino acids. The germline V gene encodes CDR1 SGHVS and CDR2 FQNEAQ. Trimming pared 5 bases from V and 4 bases from J, leaving 11 bases between. CDR3 sequence reads: CASSRRGGYGYTF. In nucleotides, the CDR3 is TGTGCCAGCAGCCGCAGGGGCGGCTATGGCTACACCTTC.

This clone was observed a handful of times. The chain combines TRBV7-9 with TRBJ2-7; D might be TRBD2 (5 bases). Germline V CDR1 and CDR2: SEHNR, FQNEAQ (reference sequence). V lost 3 bases and J lost 2, with 11 bases in between. The CDR3 runs 14 residues. Written as DNA, the CDR3 is TGTGCCAGCAGCTTCTCCGCTAGCCCCTACGAGCAGTACTTC. Translation: CASSFSASPYEQYF.

The chain combines TRBV20-1 with TRBJ2-1, with a possible D match to TRBD2 (6 bases). Trimming took 5 bases from V and 9 from J, leaving 11 bases between them. This CDR3 contains 11 residues. In germline, CDR1 is DFQATT, CDR2 SNEGSKA (reference sequence). The CDR3 nucleotides read TGCAGTGCTCCCGGGGGTCGTGAGCAGTTCTTC. Its translation is CSAPGGREQFF.

V usage is TRBV19 and J usage is TRBJ2-2, with 8 bases matching TRBD2. The CDR3 contains 15 residues. Trimming took 3 bases from V and 7 from J; bases not matched to a gene: 7. Germline lookup yields CDR1 LNHDA and CDR2 SQIVND (reference sequence). For the CDR3, the DNA is TGTGCCAGTAGTATGCGGGAGGTACACGGCGGGGAGCTGTTTTTT. It specifies CASSMREVHGGELFF.

This clone occurred a few times. V usage is TRBV7-9 and J usage is TRBJ2-7; D remains ambiguous. Trimming removed 2 bases from V and 2 bases from J, with 1 base in between. The CDR3 is 11 amino acids. Germline assignment: CDR1 SEHNR and CDR2 FQNEAQ (reference sequence). The CDR3 DNA reads as TGTGCCAGCAGCTTAACCTACGAGCAGTACTTC. It translates to CASSLTYEQYF. The full variable domain, rest sourced from reference TRBV7-9 and TRBJ2-7, is DTGVSQNPRHKITKRGQNVTFRCDPISEHNRLYWYRQTLGQGPEFLTYFQNEAQLEKSRLLSDRFSAERPKGSFSTLEIQRTEQGDSAMYLCASSLTYEQYFGPGTRLTVT.

The CDR3 reads CASSYGPSGYNEQFF. CDR3 nucleotides: TGTGCCAGCAGCTACGGGCCTAGCGGATACAATGAGCAGTTCTTC. This chain joins TRBV7-2 and TRBJ2-1; 7 bases map to TRBD2. The CDR3 extends over 15 amino acids. Germline values: CDR1 SGHTA, CDR2 FQGNSA. The V segment lost 4 bases and the J segment 4 bases; nucleotides outside the gene matches: 7.

This clone was recorded a few times. V is TRBV19 and J is TRBJ2-7; 9 nucleotides agree with TRBD1. With 6 bases clipped from V and 2 bases from J, the junction kept 2 bases outside the gene matches. The CDR3 length is 13 residues. Germline V gives CDR1 LNHDA, CDR2 SQIVND (reference sequence). CDR3 in amino acids: CASSRTGAYEQYF. The DNA for the CDR3 is TGTGCCAGTAGCCGGACAGGGGCCTACGAGCAGTACTTC.

The J gene is TRBJ2-3, the V gene TRBV7-6, with D tentatively TRBD2 (5 bases). The V gene lost 3 bases and the J gene lost 0 bases, with 16 bases spanning the gap. CDR3 length: 17 amino acids. The V gene's germline CDR1 is SGHVS and CDR2 FNYEAQ. The CDR3 bases are TGTGCCAGCAGCTTTGGGAGACACAACCCTAGCACAGATACGCAGTATTTT. Residues: CASSFGRHNPSTDTQYF.

This chain uses TRBV5-6 with TRBJ1-1; D gene unclear. The length of the CDR3 is 14 residues. V lost 2 bases and J lost 1, with 9 bases in between. From germline, CDR1 is SGHDT and CDR2 YYEEEE. CDR3 DNA: TGTGCCAGCAGCTTTAAGGGATCGAACACTGAAGCTTTCTTT. It yields the protein CASSFKGSNTEAFF.

The chain recombines TRBV29-1 with TRBJ2-7, with 8 bases identical to TRBD1. The CDR3 is 11 amino acids. CDR1 is SQVTM, CDR2 ANQGSEA, per germline. V shed 7 bases, J shed 2 bases, and the junction held 1 base outside the gene matches. The CDR3 sequence: CSAGGAYEQYF. DNA for the CDR3: TGCAGCGCAGGGGGCGCCTACGAGCAGTACTTC.

The V call is TRBV10-2, the J call TRBJ2-1; D remains ambiguous. Trimming stripped 2 bases from V and 10 bases from J, with 15 bases between. The CDR3 loop spans 14 amino acids. Germline V gene sequence: CDR1 WSHSY, CDR2 SAAADI. The CDR3 DNA follows: TGCGCCAGCAGTGAGAGATCTAGTGGAAACGAGCAGTTCTTC. It yields the protein CASSERSSGNEQFF.

By share, this clone counts as medium-sized. The genes are TRBV28 and TRBJ1-2; D might be TRBD1 (5 bases). CDR1 MDHEN and CDR2 SYDVKM come from the germline V gene. This CDR3 spans 14 amino acids. V gave up 6 bases and J gave up 4 bases, with 15 bases separating them. CDR3 protein: CASRTPTGSYGYTF. DNA of the CDR3: TGTGCCAGCAGGACACCAACAGGATCCTATGGCTACACCTTC.

The chain carries TRBV11-2 and TRBJ1-2; D gene unclear. The germline V gene has CDR1 SGHAT and CDR2 FQNNGV. V was cut by 3 bases and J by 3 bases, with 11 bases left in between. There are 14 residues in the CDR3. The CDR3 region has the DNA TGTGCCAGCAGCTTCGTACAAGGTGACTATGGCTACACCTTC. Translated, it gives CASSFVQGDYGYTF.

The gene calls are TRBV7-9 and TRBJ1-4; D is unresolved. Looked up from germline, CDR1 is SEHNR and CDR2 is FQNEAQ (reference sequence). V was trimmed by 1 base and J by 7 bases, leaving 7 bases between them. The CDR3 loop spans 13 amino acids. Here the CDR3 reads CASSLGPTEKLFF. CDR3 nucleotides: TGTGCCAGCAGCTTAGGTCCCACTGAAAAACTGTTTTTT.